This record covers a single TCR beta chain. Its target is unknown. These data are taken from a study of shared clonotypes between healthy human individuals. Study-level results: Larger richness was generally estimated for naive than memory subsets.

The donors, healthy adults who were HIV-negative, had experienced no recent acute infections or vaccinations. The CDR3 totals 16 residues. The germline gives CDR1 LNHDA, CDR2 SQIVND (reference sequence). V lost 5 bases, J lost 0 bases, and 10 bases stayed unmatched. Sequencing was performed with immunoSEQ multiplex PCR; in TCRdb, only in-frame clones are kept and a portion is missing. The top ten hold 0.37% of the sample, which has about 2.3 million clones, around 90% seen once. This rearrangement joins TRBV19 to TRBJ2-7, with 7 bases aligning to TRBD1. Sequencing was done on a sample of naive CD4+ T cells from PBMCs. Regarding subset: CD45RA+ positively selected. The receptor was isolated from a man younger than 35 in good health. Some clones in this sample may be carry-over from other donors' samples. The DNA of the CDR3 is TGTGCCAGTAGTCCCACTTTCGGACAGGACTCCTACGAGCAGTACTTC. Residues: CASSPTFGQDSYEQYF.